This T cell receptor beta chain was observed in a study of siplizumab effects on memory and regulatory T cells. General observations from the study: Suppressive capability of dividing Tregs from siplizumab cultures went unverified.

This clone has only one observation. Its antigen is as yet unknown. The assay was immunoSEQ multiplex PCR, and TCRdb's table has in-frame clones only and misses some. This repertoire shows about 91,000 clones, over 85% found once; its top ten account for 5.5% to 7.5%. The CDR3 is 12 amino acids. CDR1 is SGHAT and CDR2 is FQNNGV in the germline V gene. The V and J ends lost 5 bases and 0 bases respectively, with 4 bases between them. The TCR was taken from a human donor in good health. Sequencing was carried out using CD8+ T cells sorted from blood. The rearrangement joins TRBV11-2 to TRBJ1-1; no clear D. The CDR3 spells CASSHLNTEAFF. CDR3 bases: TGTGCCAGCAGCCATCTGAACACTGAAGCTTTCTTT.